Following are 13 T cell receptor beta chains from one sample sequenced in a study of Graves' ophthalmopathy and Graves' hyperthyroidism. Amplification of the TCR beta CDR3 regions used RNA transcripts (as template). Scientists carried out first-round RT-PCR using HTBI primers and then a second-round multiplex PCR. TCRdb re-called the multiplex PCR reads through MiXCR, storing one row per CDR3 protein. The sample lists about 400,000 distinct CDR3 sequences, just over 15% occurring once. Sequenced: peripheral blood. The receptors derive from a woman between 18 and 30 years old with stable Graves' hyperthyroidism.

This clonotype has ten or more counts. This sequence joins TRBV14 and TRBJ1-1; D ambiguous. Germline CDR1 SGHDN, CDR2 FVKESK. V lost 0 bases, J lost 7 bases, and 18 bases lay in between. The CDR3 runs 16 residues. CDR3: CASSQDIGPRSDEAFF. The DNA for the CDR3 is TGTGCCAGCAGCCAAGATATAGGGCCCCGCTCGGATGAAGCTTTCTTT.

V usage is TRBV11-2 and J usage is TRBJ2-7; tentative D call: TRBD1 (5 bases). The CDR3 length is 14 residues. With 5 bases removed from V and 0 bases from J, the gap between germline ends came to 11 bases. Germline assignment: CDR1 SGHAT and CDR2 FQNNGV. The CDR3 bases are TGTGCCAGCAGCGTCCGCAGGGACTCCTACGAGCAGTACTTC. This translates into CASSVRRDSYEQYF.

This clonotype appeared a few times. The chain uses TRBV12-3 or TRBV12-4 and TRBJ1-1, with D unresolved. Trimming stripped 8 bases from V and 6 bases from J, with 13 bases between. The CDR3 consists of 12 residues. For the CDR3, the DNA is TGTGCCAGCGGGAGGGCCGGACCTGAAGCTTTCTTT. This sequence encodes CASGRAGPEAFF.

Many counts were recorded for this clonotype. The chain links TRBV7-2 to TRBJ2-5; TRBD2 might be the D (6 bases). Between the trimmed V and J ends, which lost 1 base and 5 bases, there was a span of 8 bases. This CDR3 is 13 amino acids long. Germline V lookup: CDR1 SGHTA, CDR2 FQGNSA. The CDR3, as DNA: TGTGCCAGCAGCTTAGAACTAGCTGAGACCCAGTACTTC. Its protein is CASSLELAETQYF.

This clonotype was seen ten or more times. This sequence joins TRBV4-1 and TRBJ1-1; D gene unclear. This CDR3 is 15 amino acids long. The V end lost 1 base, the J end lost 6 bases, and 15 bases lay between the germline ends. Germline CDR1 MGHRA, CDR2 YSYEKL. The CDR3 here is CASSQVLEVHPEAFF. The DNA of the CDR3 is TGCGCCAGCAGCCAAGTTTTGGAGGTTCACCCTGAAGCTTTCTTT.

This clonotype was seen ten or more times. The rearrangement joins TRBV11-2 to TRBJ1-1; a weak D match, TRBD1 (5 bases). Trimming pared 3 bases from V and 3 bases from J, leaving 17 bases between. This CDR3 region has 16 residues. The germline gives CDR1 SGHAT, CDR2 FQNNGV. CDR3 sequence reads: CASSFDTGDLDTEAFF. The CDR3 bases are TGTGCCAGCAGCTTCGATACGGGGGACTTGGACACTGAAGCTTTCTTT. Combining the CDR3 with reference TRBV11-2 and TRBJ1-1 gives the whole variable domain EAGVAQSPRYKIIEKRQSVAFWCNPISGHATLYWYQQILGQGPKLLIQFQNNGVVDDSQLPKDRFSAERLKGVDSTLKIQPAKLEDSAVYLCASSFDTGDLDTEAFFGQGTRLTVV.

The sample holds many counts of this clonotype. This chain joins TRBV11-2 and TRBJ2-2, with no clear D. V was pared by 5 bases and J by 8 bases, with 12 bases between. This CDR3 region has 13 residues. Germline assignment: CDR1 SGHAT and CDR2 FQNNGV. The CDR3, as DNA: TGTGCCAGCAGCCCACCGCGTAGAGGGGAGCTGTTTTTT. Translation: CASSPPRRGELFF.

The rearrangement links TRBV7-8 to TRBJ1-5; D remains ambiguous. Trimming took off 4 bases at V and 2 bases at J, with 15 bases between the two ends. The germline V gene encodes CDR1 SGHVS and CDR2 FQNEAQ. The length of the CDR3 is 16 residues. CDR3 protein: CASSSERVWGNQPQHF. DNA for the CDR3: TGTGCCAGCAGCTCGGAGCGGGTGTGGGGCAATCAGCCCCAGCATTTT.

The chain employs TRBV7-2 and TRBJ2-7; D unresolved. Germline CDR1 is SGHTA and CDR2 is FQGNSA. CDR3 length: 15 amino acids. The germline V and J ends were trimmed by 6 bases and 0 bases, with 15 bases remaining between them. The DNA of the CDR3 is TGTGCCAGCAGAGACCCGAAGGCCCCCTCCTACGAGCAGTACTTC. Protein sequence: CASRDPKAPSYEQYF.

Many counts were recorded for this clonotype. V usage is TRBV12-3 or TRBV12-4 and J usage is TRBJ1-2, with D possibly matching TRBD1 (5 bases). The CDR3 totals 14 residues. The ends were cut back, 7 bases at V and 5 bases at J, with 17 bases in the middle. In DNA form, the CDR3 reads TGTGCCAGCAAGTCGTACGGGGGAGGATATGGCTACACCTTC. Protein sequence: CASKSYGGGYGYTF.

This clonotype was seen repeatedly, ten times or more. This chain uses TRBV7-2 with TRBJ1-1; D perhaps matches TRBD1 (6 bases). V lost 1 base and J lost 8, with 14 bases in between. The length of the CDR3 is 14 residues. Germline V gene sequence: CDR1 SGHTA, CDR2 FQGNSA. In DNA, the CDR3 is TGTGCCAGCAGCTTAGTTGGGGGCCCGCAGGAAGCTTTCTTT. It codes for CASSLVGGPQEAFF.

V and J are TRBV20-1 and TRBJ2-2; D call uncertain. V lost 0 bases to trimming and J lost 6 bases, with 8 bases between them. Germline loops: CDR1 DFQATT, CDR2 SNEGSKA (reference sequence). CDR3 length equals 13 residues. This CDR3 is CSARDQGAGELFF. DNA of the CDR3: TGCAGTGCTAGAGACCAAGGAGCCGGGGAGCTGTTTTTT.

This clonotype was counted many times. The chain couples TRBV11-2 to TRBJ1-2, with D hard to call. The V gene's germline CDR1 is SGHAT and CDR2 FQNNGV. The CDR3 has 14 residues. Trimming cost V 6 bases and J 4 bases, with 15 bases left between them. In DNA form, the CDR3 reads TGTGCCAGCAGATCCTTCCGCGGTTTCTATGGCTACACCTTC. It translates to CASRSFRGFYGYTF. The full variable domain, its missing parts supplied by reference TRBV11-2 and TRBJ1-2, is EAGVAQSPRYKIIEKRQSVAFWCNPISGHATLYWYQQILGQGPKLLIQFQNNGVVDDSQLPKDRFSAERLKGVDSTLKIQPAKLEDSAVYLCASRSFRGFYGYTFGSGTRLTVV.